What follows are 24 T cell receptor beta chains derived from one specimen sequenced in a study of response to subunit inactivated influenza vaccine. TCRdb redid the calling of the RT-PCR reads with MiXCR, one entry per CDR3 protein. This repertoire shows roughly 500,000 distinct CDR3 sequences, less than 25% found once; its top ten account for around 2.8%. These same data were also listed under a study on T cells expressing NK-cell markers. From that study: Libraries used 5'RACE template switching adding universal primer site and UMIs.

The specimen was CD4+ T cells sorted from PBMCs, collected approximately 13 days after vaccination. These receptors were collected from a man between 45 and 60 years old who received an inactivated influenza vaccine.

This rearrangement joins TRBV7-8 to TRBJ2-7; 11 nucleotides align to TRBD2. Germline V gives CDR1 SGHVS, CDR2 FQNEAQ. Trimming took 5 bases from V and 13 from J; bases not matched to a gene: 16. The CDR3 has 15 amino acids. CDR3 amino acids: CASSVQGRASGRSYF. In DNA form, the CDR3 reads TGTGCCAGCAGCGTCCAAGGGCGGGCTAGCGGGAGGTCCTACTTC.

The CDR3 is CASSSLLGNTGELFF. In DNA form, the CDR3 reads TGTGCCAGCAGTTCCCTCCTGGGGAACACCGGGGAGCTGTTTTTT. The chain combines TRBV12-3 or TRBV12-4 with TRBJ2-2; D call uncertain. This CDR3 contains 15 residues. Trimming left V 4 bases short and J 1 base short, with 10 bases between.

The chain uses TRBV9 and TRBJ1-2, with D possibly being TRBD1 (6 bases). Germline V gene sequence: CDR1 SGDLS, CDR2 YYNGEE. The ends were cut back, 0 bases at V and 4 bases at J, with 10 bases in the middle. The CDR3 has 14 amino acids. The CDR3 reads CASSVDPGAYGYTF. Here the CDR3 DNA reads TGTGCCAGCAGCGTAGACCCAGGGGCCTATGGCTACACCTTC.

This chain connects TRBV20-1 to TRBJ2-1; D remains ambiguous. Germline V gene sequence: CDR1 DFQATT, CDR2 SNEGSKA (reference sequence). V was cut by 4 bases and J by 7 bases, with 11 bases left in between. The CDR3 spans 12 residues. The CDR3 DNA reads TGCAGTGCTAACCCGTACAGAAATGAGCAGTTCTTC. Protein product: CSANPYRNEQFF.

The chain couples TRBV20-1 to TRBJ1-1; D unresolved. V dropped 2 bases and J dropped 3 bases, with 16 bases sitting between them. This CDR3 region has 15 residues. The V gene's germline CDR1 is DFQATT and CDR2 SNEGSKA (reference sequence). In DNA, the CDR3 is TGCAGTGCTAGATGGTCCGGGCGAGGAGACACTGAAGCTTTCTTT. Its translation: CSARWSGRGDTEAFF.

This chain links TRBV4-3 with TRBJ2-1; 7 bases are a match to TRBD2. This CDR3 is 17 amino acids long. Germline V gene sequence: CDR1 LGHNA, CDR2 YSLEER. The trim removed 3 bases at V and 0 bases at J, leaving 8 bases unmatched. The CDR3 spells CASSHQWGGSSYNEQFF. The CDR3 DNA reads as TGCGCCAGCAGCCATCAGTGGGGCGGGAGCTCCTACAATGAGCAGTTCTTC.

The genes are TRBV20-1 and TRBJ2-3, with 14 bases that match TRBD2. The V gene end was trimmed by 6 bases and the J gene end by 4 bases; junction bases not matched to a gene: 6. The CDR3 consists of 15 residues. CDR1 is DFQATT and CDR2 is SNEGSKA in the germline V gene (reference sequence). CDR3 sequence reads: CSAARLAGGPDTQYF. In DNA, the CDR3 is TGCAGTGCCGCCCGACTAGCGGGAGGGCCAGATACGCAGTATTTT.

This sequence joins TRBV9 and TRBJ2-7; 9 bases match TRBD2. With 4 bases clipped from V and 5 bases from J, the junction kept 10 bases outside the gene matches. Germline values: CDR1 SGDLS, CDR2 YYNGEE. This CDR3 is 15 amino acids long. The CDR3: CASSPKVAGVNEQYF. In nucleotides, the CDR3 is TGTGCCAGCAGCCCGAAAGTAGCGGGAGTTAACGAGCAGTACTTC. The full variable domain, completed using reference TRBV9 and TRBJ2-7, is DSGVTQTPKHLITATGQRVTLRCSPRSGDLSVYWYQQSLDQGLQFLIQYYNGEERAKGNILERFSAQQFPDLHSELNLSSLELGDSALYFCASSPKVAGVNEQYFGPGTRLTVT.

This clonotype occurred a few times. The V call is TRBV6-1, the J call TRBJ1-1; D is perhaps TRBD1 (6 bases). Trimming stripped 6 bases from V and 5 bases from J, with 22 bases between. Germline CDR1 is MNHNS and CDR2 is SASEGT. CDR3 length: 16 residues. For the CDR3, the DNA is TGTGCCAGCAGCTTCCGAGGAGTCGGGGGGCGGACTGAAGCTTTCTTT. This encodes CASSFRGVGGRTEAFF.

This clonotype turned up a few times. CDR3 sequence reads: CASKRAKLTQYF. The CDR3 bases are TGTGCCAGCAAACGCGCCAAACTTACGCAGTATTTT. V is TRBV28 and J is TRBJ2-3; no definite D call. Trimming took off 7 bases at V and 8 bases at J, with 13 bases between the two ends. The length of the CDR3 is 12 residues. Germline V gives CDR1 MDHEN, CDR2 SYDVKM.

This clonotype was seen a handful of times. This chain joins TRBV20-1 and TRBJ1-2; TRBD1 aligns across 7 bases. The V segment lost 6 bases and the J segment 4 bases; nucleotides outside the gene matches: 14. CDR3 length equals 15 residues. From germline, CDR1 is DFQATT and CDR2 SNEGSKA (reference sequence). The CDR3: CSASRRDRSGYGYTF. The CDR3 DNA reads TGCAGTGCCAGTCGCCGGGACAGATCGGGCTATGGCTACACCTTC.

The chain employs TRBV6-2 or TRBV6-3 and TRBJ2-7; 8 bases match TRBD1. This CDR3 is 15 amino acids long. Germline V gene sequence: CDR1 MNHEY, CDR2 SVGEGT. V shed 6 bases and J 4 bases; nucleotides not matched to a gene: 11. The CDR3 here is CASRSPRQGRYEQYF. The CDR3 nucleotides are TGTGCCAGCAGGTCGCCCAGACAGGGGAGGTACGAGCAGTACTTC.

J is TRBJ2-3 and V is TRBV20-1; 13 positions agree with TRBD2. V gave up 4 bases and J gave up 3 bases; unmatched junction bases: 4. The CDR3 has 15 amino acids. Per the germline V gene, CDR1 is DFQATT and CDR2 is SNEGSKA (reference sequence). CDR3 region: CSAMRTSGRTDTQYF. DNA of the CDR3: TGCAGTGCTATGCGGACTAGCGGGAGAACAGATACGCAGTATTTT.

This clonotype appeared a few times. The chain couples TRBV29-1 to TRBJ2-6, with 7 nucleotides matching TRBD1. V lost 6 bases to trimming and J lost 0 bases; unmatched junction nucleotides: 8. This CDR3 spans 16 amino acids. Germline V lookup: CDR1 SQVTM, CDR2 ANQGSEA. In nucleotides, the CDR3 is TGCAGCGTACCTGGGACAGCAAACTCTGGGGCCAACGTCCTGACTTTC. Translated, it gives CSVPGTANSGANVLTF.

This clonotype was counted between two and nine times. CDR3 residues: CASSRSTGAGTDTQYF. CDR3 nucleotides: TGTGCCAGCAGCCGCTCGACAGGGGCTGGTACAGATACGCAGTATTTT. The chain joins TRBV3-1 to TRBJ2-3, with TRBD1 matching 8 bases. Germline CDR1 reads LGHDT; CDR2 reads YNNKEL (reference sequence). After removal of 4 bases from V and 3 bases from J, the junction contained 9 bases not matched to a gene. CDR3 length: 16 amino acids.

This clonotype was detected only a few times. The V call is TRBV12-5, the J call TRBJ2-2, with 9 bases fitting TRBD1. The CDR3 is 15 residues long. V was clipped by 4 bases and J by 7 bases; unmatched bases: 7. Germline V gene data show CDR1 as LGHNT and CDR2 as FRNRAP. CDR3 region: CASGSTGGNVGELFF. As DNA, the CDR3 is TGTGCTAGTGGTTCGACAGGGGGGAATGTCGGGGAGCTGTTTTTT.

This chain links TRBV9 with TRBJ1-4; maybe TRBD1 (5 bases). This CDR3 comprises 14 residues. CDR1 is SGDLS and CDR2 is YYNGEE in the germline V gene. Trimming stripped 0 bases from V and 5 bases from J, with 8 bases between. This CDR3 reads CASSVAAGNEKLFF. Here the CDR3 DNA reads TGTGCCAGCAGCGTAGCGGCAGGGAATGAAAAACTGTTTTTT.

The gene calls are TRBV28 and TRBJ2-7, with 8 bases lining up with TRBD2. The CDR3 contains 15 residues. J gave up 4 bases and V 4 bases, and 9 bases lay outside the gene matches. Germline CDR1 and CDR2: MDHEN and SYDVKM. This CDR3 reads CASSSGSGGVYEQYF. CDR3 in DNA: TGTGCCAGCAGTTCCGGCTCCGGGGGGGTATACGAGCAGTACTTC.

The V and J genes are TRBV24-1 and TRBJ2-1; possible D gene TRBD2, 6 bases. This CDR3 contains 14 residues. Germline lookup yields CDR1 KGHDR and CDR2 SFDVKD. V gave up 4 bases and J gave up 9 bases, with 15 bases separating them. This CDR3 is CATSDPLEGGEQFF. The CDR3 region has the DNA TGTGCCACCAGTGACCCTTTGGAGGGAGGTGAGCAGTTCTTC.

This clonotype was picked up a small number of times. V gene TRBV4-3 combines with J gene TRBJ2-6; D unclear. Trimming shortened V by 3 bases and J by 13 bases, and 16 bases separated the two germline ends. The CDR3 extends over 14 amino acids. Looked up from germline, CDR1 is LGHNA and CDR2 is YSLEER. The CDR3 nucleotides read TGCGCCAGCAGCCAGAGACGGACCGCTTCTGTCCTGACTTTC. This translates into CASSQRRTASVLTF.

This clonotype has just a few counts. The DNA of the CDR3 is TGTGCCATCAGCGATGGGGGACCTGGCACAGATACGCAGTATTTT. Translating gives CAISDGGPGTDTQYF. The V and J genes are TRBV10-3 and TRBJ2-3; D may be TRBD1 or TRBD2 (5 bases each). CDR3 size: 15 residues. The V end was cut by 6 bases, the J end by 1 base, with 14 bases between. Germline loops: CDR1 ENHRY, CDR2 SYGVKD.

This clonotype was counted between two and nine times. The V and J genes are TRBV7-9 and TRBJ2-2; unclear D gene. Trimming removed 4 bases at V and 5 bases at J, with 11 bases between. Germline lookup yields CDR1 SEHNR and CDR2 FQNEAQ (reference sequence). The CDR3 loop spans 14 amino acids. CDR3 sequence reads: CASSSSPTTGELFF. For the CDR3, the DNA is TGTGCCAGCAGCTCCTCCCCCACAACCGGGGAGCTGTTTTTT.

As regards this clonotype: A read error may explain this, as a much larger clone is one base away. The gene calls are TRBV9 and TRBJ2-5; perhaps TRBD2 as D (6 bases). CDR3 length: 13 residues. With 4 bases removed from V and 6 bases from J, the gap between germline ends came to 13 bases. Germline V lookup: CDR1 SGDLS, CDR2 YYNGEE. This CDR3 reads CASSQLGGKTQYF. In DNA form, the CDR3 reads TGTGCCAGCAGCCAACTAGGAGGGAAGACCCAGTACTTC. The full variable domain, its missing parts supplied by reference TRBV9 and TRBJ2-5, is DSGVTQTPKHLITATGQRVTLRCSPRSGDLSVYWYQQSLDQGLQFLIQYYNGEERAKGNILERFSAQQFPDLHSELNLSSLELGDSALYFCASSQLGGKTQYFGPGTRLLVL.

V and J are TRBV7-9 and TRBJ2-1, with D possibly being TRBD2 (6 bases). The V end lost 5 bases, the J end lost 10 bases, and 15 bases lay between the germline ends. In germline, CDR1 is SEHNR, CDR2 FQNEAQ (reference sequence). There are 13 residues in the CDR3. The CDR3 here is CASSGDLGREQFF. The DNA for the CDR3 is TGTGCCAGCAGCGGGGATTTAGGGAGGGAGCAGTTCTTC.